This T cell receptor beta chain was obtained from a study of graft-versus-host responses after intestinal transplantation. General study findings and limits: GvH clones turned up in recipient marrow; some had shown up first in ileum or blood. Within allografts, high graft-versus-host to host-versus-graft clonal ratios were seen among patients with graft-donor T cell macrochimerism.

Produced via immunoSEQ multiplex PCR; TCRdb's table is partial and in-frame only. The sample has 15,000 or so clones, 80% to 95% seen once. This CDR3 is built from 15 residues. The ends lost 5 bases at V and 0 bases at J; junction bases unmatched: 6. The germline CDR1 and CDR2 sequences are MNHNS and SASEGT. Comments on this clone: No antigen is known for it.

Material: PBMCs, obtained about 1,000 days after intestinal transplantation. The TCR originated in a human patient who received an intestinal transplant, so some T cells may come from the graft donor. The rearrangement uses TRBV6-1 and TRBJ2-7; 8 bases align to TRBD2. In DNA form, the CDR3 reads TGTGCCAGCAGTCCCATAGCGGGGAGCTCCTACGAGCAGTACTTC. Translation gives CASSPIAGSSYEQYF.